This T cell receptor beta chain was observed in a study of identical twins. TCRdb redid the calling of the 5' RACE reads with MiXCR, one entry per CDR3 protein. Counted here are about 890,000 distinct CDR3 sequences, about 12% occurring once; the ten biggest clones make up 1.5% to 2%. A further study also used this sample, focusing on yellow fever vaccine responses in identical twins.

The sequenced material came from PBMCs. The origin of this receptor is a woman aged 18-29 years in good health.

The CDR3 coding sequence is TGTGCCAGCAGCTTACTTCTTAGCGGGCCGAGCTCCTACAATGAGCAGTTCTTC. It is translated as CASSLLLSGPSSYNEQFF. J is TRBJ2-1 and V is TRBV7-3; 7 positions match TRBD2. The CDR3 extends over 18 amino acids. J was trimmed by 0 bases and V by 2 bases; bases with no gene match: 10. Germline V gene lookup returns CDR1 SGHTA and CDR2 FQGTGA. The full variable domain, in which reference TRBV7-3 and TRBJ2-1 provide the parts outside the CDR3, is GAGVSQTPSNKVTEKGKYVELRCDPISGHTALYWYRQSLGQGPEFLIYFQGTGAADDSGLPNDRFFAVRPEGSVSTLKIQRTERGDSAVYLCASSLLLSGPSSYNEQFFGPGTRLTVL.